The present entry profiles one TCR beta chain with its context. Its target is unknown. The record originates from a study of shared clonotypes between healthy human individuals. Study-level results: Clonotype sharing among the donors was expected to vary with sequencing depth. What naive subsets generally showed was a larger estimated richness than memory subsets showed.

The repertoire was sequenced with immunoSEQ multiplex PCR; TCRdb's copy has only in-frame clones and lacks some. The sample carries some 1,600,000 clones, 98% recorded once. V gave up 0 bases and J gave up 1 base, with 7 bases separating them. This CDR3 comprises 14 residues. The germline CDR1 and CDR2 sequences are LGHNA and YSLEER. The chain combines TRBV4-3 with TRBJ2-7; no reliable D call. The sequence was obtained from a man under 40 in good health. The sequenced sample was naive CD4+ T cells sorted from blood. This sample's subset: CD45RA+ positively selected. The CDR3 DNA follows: TGCGCCAGCAGCCAAGATCGTAGATCCTACGAGCAGTACTTC. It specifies CASSQDRRSYEQYF.